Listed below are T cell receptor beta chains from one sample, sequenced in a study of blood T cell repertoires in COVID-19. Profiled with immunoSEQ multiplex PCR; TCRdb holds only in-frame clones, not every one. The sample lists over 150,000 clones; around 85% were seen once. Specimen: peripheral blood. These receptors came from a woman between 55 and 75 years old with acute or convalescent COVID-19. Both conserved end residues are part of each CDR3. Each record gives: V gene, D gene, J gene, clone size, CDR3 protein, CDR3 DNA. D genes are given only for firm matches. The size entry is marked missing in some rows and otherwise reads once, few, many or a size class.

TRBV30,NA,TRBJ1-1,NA,CAWSATGFEAFF,TGTGCCTGGAGCGCTACAGGGTTTGAAGCTTTCTTT
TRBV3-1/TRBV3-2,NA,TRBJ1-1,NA,CASSQEAFVTEAFF,TGTGCCAGCAGCCAAGAAGCTTTTGTTACTGAAGCTTTCTTT
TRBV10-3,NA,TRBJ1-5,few,CAISGDNTQPQHF,TGTGCCATCAGTGGGGACAACACTCAGCCCCAGCATTTT
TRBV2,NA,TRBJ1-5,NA,CASSWELGKNQPQHF,TGTGCCAGCAGCTGGGAGTTGGGGAAGAATCAGCCCCAGCATTTT
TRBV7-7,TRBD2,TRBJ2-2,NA,CASSRSGGAFPTGELFF,TGTGCTAGCAGCCGCAGCGGGGGGGCCTTTCCCACCGGGGAGCTGTTTTTT
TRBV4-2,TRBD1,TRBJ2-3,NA,CASSPGQGGTDTQYF,TGTGCCAGCAGCCCCGGACAGGGAGGTACAGATACGCAGTATTTT
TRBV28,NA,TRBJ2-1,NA,CASSLGQLTQFF,TGTGCCAGCAGTTTAGGACAGCTTACGCAGTTCTTC
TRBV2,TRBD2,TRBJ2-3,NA,CASSEASGGIADTQYF,TGTGCCAGCAGTGAAGCGTCCGGGGGGATCGCAGATACGCAGTATTTT
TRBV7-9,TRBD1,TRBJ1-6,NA,CASSSPVQGAFYNSPLHF,TGTGCCAGCAGCTCACCTGTCCAGGGGGCCTTCTATAATTCACCCCTCCACTTT
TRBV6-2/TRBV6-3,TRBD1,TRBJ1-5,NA,CASSSGRGRKVSNQPQHF,TGTGCCAGCAGTTCGGGCAGGGGGCGCAAGGTAAGCAATCAGCCCCAGCATTTT
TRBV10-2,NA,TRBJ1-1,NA,CASSEIITAEAFF,TGCGCCAGCAGTGAGATCATTACAGCTGAAGCTTTCTTT
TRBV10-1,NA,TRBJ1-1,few,CASSESRATEAFF,TGCGCCAGCAGTGAGTCGAGGGCAACTGAAGCTTTCTTT
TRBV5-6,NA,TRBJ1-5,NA,CASSVRDKNQPQHF,TGTGCCAGCAGCGTCCGGGACAAAAATCAGCCCCAGCATTTT
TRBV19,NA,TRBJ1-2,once,CASSIVDNYGYTF,TGTGCCAGTAGTATAGTAGATAACTATGGCTACACCTTC
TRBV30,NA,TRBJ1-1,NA,CAWSARRVAEAFF,TGTGCCTGGAGTGCCCGTCGGGTTGCTGAAGCTTTCTTT